Shown below are 22 T cell receptor beta chains from a single sample sequenced in a study of blood T cell repertoires in COVID-19. Generated by immunoSEQ multiplex PCR, the TCRdb table keeps only in-frame clones and is missing some. The sample holds 100,000 to 150,000 clones; 85% are singletons and the top ten take 25% to 30%. The sample consisted of peripheral blood. These receptor sequences come from a woman over 75 with acute or convalescent COVID-19.

The rearrangement uses TRBV5-1 and TRBJ2-7, with 9 bases lining up with TRBD2. In germline, CDR1 is SGHRS, CDR2 YFSETQ. Trimming at V came to 0 bases and at J to 1 base, leaving 5 bases not matched to a gene. This CDR3 is built from 16 residues. The chain's CDR3 is CASSLDMGLASYEQYF. CDR3 bases: TGCGCCAGCAGCTTGGATATGGGACTAGCATCCTACGAGCAGTACTTC.

This chain links TRBV4-1 with TRBJ1-1, with 9 nucleotides matching TRBD1. The CDR3 totals 16 residues. Germline V gene data show CDR1 as MGHRA and CDR2 as YSYEKL. V dropped 6 bases and J dropped 4; count of bases not matched to a gene: 12. CDR3 nucleotides: TGCGCCAGCAGTAAAAAAGGGACGGGACAGGGCACTGAAGCTTTCTTT. The encoded protein is CASSKKGTGQGTEAFF.

V and J are TRBV11-2 and TRBJ2-2; 8 positions agree with TRBD1. Germline loops: CDR1 SGHAT, CDR2 FQNNGV. V shed 5 bases and J 1 base; nucleotides not matched to a gene: 6. There are 16 residues in the CDR3. CDR3: CASSVTGTGNTGELFF. In DNA, the CDR3 is TGTGCCAGCAGCGTAACCGGGACAGGGAACACCGGGGAGCTGTTTTTT. The complete variable domain, with remaining parts taken from reference TRBV11-2 and TRBJ2-2, reads EAGVAQSPRYKIIEKRQSVAFWCNPISGHATLYWYQQILGQGPKLLIQFQNNGVVDDSQLPKDRFSAERLKGVDSTLKIQPAKLEDSAVYLCASSVTGTGNTGELFFGEGSRLTVL.

The CDR3 sequence: CASKGQPNEKLFF. For the CDR3, the DNA is TGTGCCAGCAAGGGACAGCCTAATGAAAAACTGTTTTTT. The chain recombines TRBV5-4 with TRBJ1-4; 7 positions agree with TRBD1. The length of the CDR3 is 13 residues. Germline-derived CDR1 and CDR2 are SGHNT and YYREEE (reference sequence). J lost 3 bases, V lost 6 bases, and 2 bases had no gene match.

The chain has TRBV7-9 and TRBJ2-3; 8 nucleotides agree with TRBD2. The J segment lost 2 bases and the V segment lost 4 bases, leaving 11 bases of the junction unmatched. The V gene's germline CDR1 is SEHNR and CDR2 FQNEAQ (reference sequence). The CDR3 length is 17 residues. CDR3 coding DNA: TGTGCCAGCAGCTCCAGTTTAGCGGGGTCATCCACAGATACGCAGTATTTT. This sequence encodes CASSSSLAGSSTDTQYF.

This clone occurred once. The chain has TRBV5-1 and TRBJ2-7, with 9 bases fitting TRBD1. CDR3 length equals 13 residues. The V and J ends lost 7 bases and 1 base, in that order; junction bases with no gene match: 3. Germline loops: CDR1 SGHRS, CDR2 YFSETQ. CDR3 in amino acids: CASSTGGSYEQYF. In DNA form, the CDR3 reads TGCGCCAGCTCGACAGGGGGGTCCTACGAGCAGTACTTC.

The rearrangement uses TRBV7-2 and TRBJ2-7; D may be TRBD2 (5 bases). The CDR3 loop spans 14 amino acids. The germline gives CDR1 SGHTA, CDR2 FQGNSA. Trimming took off 1 base at V and 5 bases at J, with 12 bases between the two ends. The CDR3 reads CASSLGHRGNEQYF. In nucleotides, the CDR3 is TGTGCCAGCAGCTTAGGACACCGAGGGAACGAGCAGTACTTC. Filled out from reference TRBV7-2 and TRBJ2-7, the complete variable domain reads GAGVSQSPSNKVTEKGKDVELRCDPISGHTALYWYRQSLGQGLEFLIYFQGNSAPDKSGLPSDRFSAERTGGSVSTLTIQRTQQEDSAVYLCASSLGHRGNEQYFGPGTRLTVT.

The chain employs TRBV27 and TRBJ2-1; 9 nucleotides match TRBD2. Germline assignment: CDR1 MNHEY and CDR2 SMNVEV (reference sequence). The CDR3 has 16 residues. Losses at the gene ends were 5 bases for V and 8 bases for J; bases not matched to a gene: 13. CDR3 in amino acids: CASSITVASGEYEQFF. The CDR3 DNA reads as TGTGCCAGCAGTATAACTGTGGCTAGCGGGGAATATGAGCAGTTCTTC.

This sequence joins TRBV3-1 (or the pseudogene TRBV3-2) and TRBJ1-5; 7 nucleotides line up with TRBD1. With 1 base clipped from V and 5 bases from J, the junction kept 2 bases outside the gene matches. The CDR3 runs 14 residues. The germline CDR1 and CDR2 sequences are LGHDT and YNNKEL (reference sequence). The chain's CDR3 is CASSQGGGDQPQHF. The CDR3, as DNA: TGTGCCAGCAGCCAAGGAGGGGGCGATCAGCCCCAGCATTTT.

This clone was observed a handful of times. For the CDR3, the DNA is TGTGCCAGCAGCGAACAGGGGGAAAGCGGCTACACCTTC. Translation: CASSEQGESGYTF. This chain joins TRBV2 and TRBJ1-2; 8 bases fit TRBD1. Germline CDR1 is SNHLY and CDR2 is FYNNEI. There are 13 residues in the CDR3. Trimming took 6 bases from V and 8 from J; bases not matched to a gene: 8.

The V gene is TRBV6-5, the J gene TRBJ1-6; 11 nucleotides align to TRBD1. J gave up 9 bases and V 6 bases, and 7 bases lay outside the gene matches. Germline CDR1 MNHEY, CDR2 SVGAGI. CDR3 length equals 15 residues. Here the CDR3 DNA reads TGTGCCAGCAGAACCGGACAGGGGGCTTTTTCACCCCTCCACTTT. Its translation is CASRTGQGAFSPLHF.

The chain recombines TRBV5-1 with TRBJ1-1; possible D gene TRBD1, 5 bases. Per germline, CDR1 SGHRS and CDR2 YFSETQ. The CDR3 length is 15 residues. V shed 2 bases and J shed 0 bases, with 11 bases lying between them. CDR3 coding DNA: TGCGCCAGCAGCTTTGACAGCCCTTTGAACACTGAAGCTTTCTTT. Translation gives CASSFDSPLNTEAFF.

CDR3 nucleotide sequence: TGTGCCAGCAGCGTACAGTTGACGGGCTACACCTTC. Amino acid sequence: CASSVQLTGYTF. The chain combines TRBV6-6 with TRBJ1-2; D gene unclear. Trimming cost V 6 bases and J 8 bases, with 13 bases left between them. CDR1 and CDR2 from the germline V gene are MNHNY and SVGAGI (reference sequence). CDR3 length: 12 residues.

V and J are TRBV15 and TRBJ1-5; D remains unclear. Trimming pared 1 base from V and 2 bases from J, leaving 6 bases between. The CDR3 loop spans 14 amino acids. The germline gives CDR1 LNHNV, CDR2 YYDKDF (reference sequence). Here the CDR3 reads CATSRGEGNQPQHF. In nucleotides, the CDR3 is TGTGCCACCAGCAGAGGGGAGGGCAATCAGCCCCAGCATTTT. Using reference TRBV15 and TRBJ1-5 for the parts outside the CDR3, the full variable domain is DAMVIQNPRYQVTQFGKPVTLSCSQTLNHNVMYWYQQKSSQAPKLLFHYYDKDFNNEADTPDNFQSRRPNTSFCFLDIRSPGLGDTAMYLCATSRGEGNQPQHFGDGTRLSIL.

The chain recombines TRBV2 with TRBJ1-1; D gene uncertain. V lost 6 bases, J lost 1 base, and 6 bases lay in between. CDR1 is SNHLY, CDR2 FYNNEI, per germline. This CDR3 spans 12 amino acids. CDR3 nucleotide sequence: TGTGCCAGCAGAAACTCGAACACTGAAGCTTTCTTT. It codes for CASRNSNTEAFF. Combining the CDR3 with reference TRBV2 and TRBJ1-1 gives the whole variable domain EPEVTQTPSHQVTQMGQEVILRCVPISNHLYFYWYRQILGQKVEFLVSFYNNEISEKSEIFDDQFSVERPDGSNFTLKIRSTKLEDSAMYFCASRNSNTEAFFGQGTRLTVV.

Only a few counts were recorded for this clone. Additional DNA sequences in this sample encode the identical CDR3. V gene TRBV7-2 combines with J gene TRBJ1-1; possible D gene TRBD1, 5 bases. V lost 4 bases and J 1 base, leaving 7 bases between the germline ends. The germline gives CDR1 SGHTA, CDR2 FQGNSA. The CDR3 has 13 residues. The CDR3 sequence is CASSSDRNTEAFF. CDR3 nucleotide sequence: TGTGCCAGCAGCTCCGACAGGAACACTGAAGCTTTCTTT.

V usage is TRBV12-3 or TRBV12-4 and J usage is TRBJ2-5; TRBD1 is a possible D gene (6 bases). Trimming stripped 6 bases from V and 5 bases from J, with 13 bases between. CDR3 length equals 13 residues. This CDR3 reads CASRNRVVETQYF. The DNA for the CDR3 is TGTGCCAGCAGGAACAGGGTGGTGGAGACCCAGTACTTC.

The gene calls are TRBV12-2 and TRBJ2-7; TRBD2, as called in the table, went unchecked against the DNA. TRBV12-2 represents a pseudogene. The CDR3 is 19 amino acids. The CDR3, as DNA: TGTGCAAGTCGCTTAGAATTGGTCAATGAGCCCGTTCCCTCCTACGAGCAGTACGTC. Amino acid sequence: CASRLELVNEPVPSYEQYV.

This chain links TRBV11-2 with TRBJ1-5; TRBD1 agrees at 9 bases. CDR1 and CDR2 (germline): SGHAT, FQNNGV. V lost 5 bases to trimming and J lost 2 bases; unmatched junction nucleotides: 1. This CDR3 has 14 residues. CDR3 in DNA: TGTGCCAGCAGCCGGGACAGGGGCAATCAGCCCCAGCATTTT. It codes for CASSRDRGNQPQHF. The entire variable domain, with the rest obtained from reference TRBV11-2 and TRBJ1-5, is as follows: EAGVAQSPRYKIIEKRQSVAFWCNPISGHATLYWYQQILGQGPKLLIQFQNNGVVDDSQLPKDRFSAERLKGVDSTLKIQPAKLEDSAVYLCASSRDRGNQPQHFGDGTRLSIL.

CDR3 loop: CASSVSQGSGNTIYF. The CDR3 DNA reads TGTGCCAGCAGTGTTAGCCAGGGCTCTGGAAACACCATATATTTT. V is TRBV2 and J is TRBJ1-3; TRBD1 is a possible D gene (5 bases). CDR1 is SNHLY and CDR2 is FYNNEI in the germline V gene. With 4 bases removed from V and 0 bases from J, the gap between germline ends came to 10 bases. CDR3 length: 15 amino acids.

This sequence joins TRBV28 and TRBJ1-2; D might be TRBD1 (6 bases). Germline V gives CDR1 MDHEN, CDR2 SYDVKM. Trimming cost V 7 bases and J 1 base, with 10 bases left between them. This CDR3 contains 13 residues. This CDR3 reads CASNLDSNYGYTF. The DNA for the CDR3 is TGTGCCAGCAACTTGGACAGTAACTATGGCTACACCTTC.

This chain joins TRBV28 and TRBJ1-1, with 8 bases lining up with TRBD1. Germline V lookup: CDR1 MDHEN, CDR2 SYDVKM. The junction had 8 bases not matched to a gene; V was cut back by 5 bases and J by 6 bases. The CDR3 is made up of 14 amino acids. The CDR3 loop reads CASSPPTGVAEAFF. In DNA form, the CDR3 reads TGTGCCAGCAGTCCTCCGACAGGGGTGGCTGAAGCTTTCTTT.